This TCR beta chain derives from a study of OX40 agonist ivuxolimab in advanced cancers. As for the study in general: Patients were treated with intravenous ivuxolimab, dosed at 0.01 to 10 mg/kg and infused every 2 weeks. General study points: In the 0.1 to 3.0 mg/kg range, CD4+ and CD8+ blood T cells had expanded clonally by week 6. In the expanded peripheral T cells, antigen specificity was never determined.

Libraries were prepared by immunoSEQ multiplex PCR; TCRdb keeps only in-frame clonotypes and omits some of them. Of about 79,000 clones listed, approximately 80% are singletons. The CDR3 is 13 residues long. Deletions cut 6 bases from V and 6 bases from J, with 17 bases between. CDR1 is SQVTM and CDR2 is ANQGSEA in the germline V gene. For this clone: No antigen is known for it.

The source is an adult with an advanced solid tumor such as melanoma, head and neck, liver or kidney cancer. The specimen was CD4+ or CD8+ T cells sorted from blood, collected in a trial of the OX40 agonist ivuxolimab. The chain uses TRBV29-1 and TRBJ1-1, with a possible D match to TRBD1 (5 bases). The CDR3 DNA is TGCAGCGTCTCCGGGACCCCTAGGGCTGAAGCTTTCTTT. This encodes CSVSGTPRAEAFF.